This entry features one T cell receptor (beta chain) sequence. No antigen is known for it. This record belongs to a study of a mutant IDH1 vaccine in newly diagnosed glioma. Study-wide context: The study started vaccination 4-6 weeks after radiotherapy alone, or with temozolomide cycles.

Study results and limitations: Altogether, about 93% of patients exhibited vaccine-induced immune responses.

Germline lookup yields CDR1 LNHDA and CDR2 SQIVND (reference sequence). CDR3 size: 16 residues. The ends lost 3 bases at V and 1 base at J; junction bases unmatched: 6. Profiled with immunoSEQ multiplex PCR; TCRdb holds only in-frame clones, not every one. The sample contains 35,000 to 45,000 clones, roughly nine tenths of which appear only once. Time point indicated: week 35, safety follow-up. A 20-mer mutant IDH1 peptide at 300 ug was injected subcutaneously with topical imiquimod. New WHO grade 3 or 4 astrocytomas that were IDH1-mutant and ATRX-lost occurred in the donors. This specimen consisted of PBMCs, obtained from a glioma patient whose treatment included an IDH1 peptide vaccine. This receptor was taken from a man in his forties with glioma. This chain connects TRBV19 to TRBJ1-5; TRBD1 aligns across 7 bases. CDR3 DNA sequence: TGTGCCAGTAGTATTGGGACAGAGGGAAGCAATCAGCCCCAGCATTTT. Amino acids: CASSIGTEGSNQPQHF. Using reference TRBV19 and TRBJ1-5 for the parts outside the CDR3, the full variable domain is DGGITQSPKYLFRKEGQNVTLSCEQNLNHDAMYWYRQDPGQGLRLIYYSQIVNDFQKGDIAEGYSVSREKKESFPLTVTSAQKNPTAFYLCASSIGTEGSNQPQHFGDGTRLSIL.